These T cell receptor beta chains were read from a single sample in a study of blood T cell repertoires in COVID-19. The repertoire was sequenced with immunoSEQ multiplex PCR; TCRdb's copy has only in-frame clones and lacks some. The sample has some 100,000 clones, 80% to 90% seen once. The specimen sequenced was peripheral blood. These receptors originate from a woman aged 70-85 years with acute or convalescent COVID-19. The CDR3 runs from the conserved cysteine through the conserved F or W. The order of the fields is clone size, V gene, D gene, J gene, CDR3 protein, CDR3 DNA. The D gene is left open where the match is weak. Clone size is not always given. Where it is, it says once, few, many or a class for expanded clones.

size: -; V: TRBV3-1/TRBV3-2; D: -; J: TRBJ1-2; CDR3: CASSPRTGSVGYGYTF; DNA: TGTGCCAGCAGCCCACGAACAGGGAGCGTGGGCTATGGCTACACCTTC
size: -; V: TRBV6-1; D: -; J: TRBJ1-5; CDR3: CASSERWQGQPQHF; DNA: TGTGCCAGCAGTGAAAGATGGCAGGGACAGCCCCAGCATTTT
size: -; V: TRBV19; D: -; J: TRBJ2-1; CDR3: CASSHRRSSYNEQFF; DNA: TGTGCCAGTAGCCACCGGCGGAGCTCCTACAATGAGCAGTTCTTC
size: -; V: TRBV28; D: -; J: TRBJ2-7; CDR3: CASSLGARTEEQYF; DNA: TGTGCCAGCAGTTTAGGGGCGAGGACAGAAGAGCAGTACTTC
size: -; V: TRBV19; D: TRBD1; J: TRBJ1-5; CDR3: CASSGTGGNQPQHF; DNA: TGTGCCAGTAGTGGGACAGGGGGAAATCAGCCCCAGCATTTT
size: few; V: TRBV5-1; D: -; J: TRBJ1-5; CDR3: CASSLEVGSQPQHF; DNA: TGCGCCAGCAGCTTGGAGGTTGGGAGTCAGCCCCAGCATTTT
size: -; V: TRBV13; D: -; J: TRBJ2-4; CDR3: CASSIVGGTGNIQYF; DNA: TGTGCCAGCAGCATAGTAGGGGGTACTGGAAACATTCAGTACTTC
size: -; V: TRBV2; D: TRBD2; J: TRBJ2-7; CDR3: CASTPGGNYEQYF; DNA: TGTGCCAGCACCCCGGGAGGGAACTACGAGCAGTACTTC
size: few; V: TRBV6-1; D: TRBD2; J: TRBJ2-7; CDR3: CASSGAGASYEQYF; DNA: TGTGCCAGCAGTGGAGCGGGAGCGTCCTACGAGCAGTACTTC
size: -; V: TRBV5-1; D: -; J: TRBJ2-5; CDR3: CASSLGTYQETQYF; DNA: TGCGCCAGCAGCTTGGGGACTTACCAAGAGACCCAGTACTTC
size: few; V: TRBV9; D: -; J: TRBJ2-1; CDR3: CASSEIRNNEQFF; DNA: TGTGCCAGCAGCGAAATCAGGAACAATGAGCAGTTCTTC
size: -; V: TRBV30; D: -; J: TRBJ2-3; CDR3: CAWTSGNTQYF; DNA: TGTGCCTGGACCTCCGGGAATACGCAGTATTTT
size: -; V: TRBV3-1/TRBV3-2; D: TRBD2; J: TRBJ2-1; CDR3: CASSQDIPGTTRYNEQFF; DNA: TGTGCCAGCAGCCAAGACATCCCAGGGACTACCCGATACAATGAGCAGTTCTTC
size: once; V: TRBV6-5; D: -; J: TRBJ2-3; CDR3: CATQRQIFTDTQYF; DNA: TGTGCCACACAGAGACAGATATTCACAGATACGCAGTATTTT
size: -; V: TRBV30; D: TRBD2; J: TRBJ2-2; CDR3: CAWSQPASGREFFGELFF; DNA: TGTGCCTGGAGTCAACCGGCTAGCGGGAGAGAATTTTTCGGGGAGCTGTTTTTT
size: few; V: TRBV25-1; D: -; J: TRBJ2-1; CDR3: CASSERGQYRGDEQFF; DNA: TGTGCCAGCAGTGAAAGAGGACAGTACCGAGGCGATGAGCAGTTCTTC
size: -; V: TRBV5-6; D: -; J: TRBJ2-3; CDR3: CASRRRSTERRTDTQYF; DNA: TGTGCCAGCAGAAGACGTTCGACAGAACGTCGCACAGATACGCAGTATTTT
size: -; V: TRBV30; D: TRBD1; J: TRBJ2-1; CDR3: CAWETGVEQFF; DNA: TGTGCCTGGGAAACAGGGGTTGAGCAGTTCTTC
size: -; V: TRBV3-1/TRBV3-2; D: -; J: TRBJ1-3; CDR3: CASSQVGGRSGNTIYF; DNA: TGTGCCAGCAGCCAAGTAGGTGGGCGCTCTGGAAACACCATATATTTT
size: -; V: TRBV7-9; D: TRBD1; J: TRBJ1-2; CDR3: CASRLSDRDNGYTF; DNA: TGTGCCAGCAGGTTGTCGGACAGGGACAATGGCTACACCTTC
size: -; V: TRBV6-1; D: TRBD2; J: TRBJ2-1; CDR3: CASSGGLAGGRNEQFF; DNA: TGTGCCAGCAGTGGAGGACTAGCGGGGGGGCGTAATGAGCAGTTCTTC
size: -; V: TRBV18; D: -; J: TRBJ1-1; CDR3: CASLSKGIPNTEAFF; DNA: TGTGCCAGTCTCTCCAAGGGGATTCCGAACACTGAAGCTTTCTTT
size: -; V: TRBV5-6; D: TRBD1; J: TRBJ1-3; CDR3: CASSFMGTDPGNTIYF; DNA: TGTGCCAGCAGCTTTATGGGGACAGACCCTGGAAACACCATATATTTT
size: -; V: TRBV2; D: TRBD1; J: TRBJ1-5; CDR3: CASSSQGMNQPQHF; DNA: TGTGCCAGCAGTTCACAGGGGATGAATCAGCCCCAGCATTTT
size: -; V: TRBV28; D: -; J: TRBJ2-7; CDR3: CASSLIPGLISEQYF; DNA: TGTGCCAGCAGTTTAATTCCAGGGTTGATCTCCGAGCAGTACTTC
size: -; V: TRBV29-1; D: TRBD1; J: TRBJ2-6; CDR3: CSAEGTESSGANVLTF; DNA: TGCAGCGCCGAAGGGACAGAAAGCTCTGGGGCCAACGTCCTGACTTTC
size: -; V: TRBV5-4; D: TRBD2; J: TRBJ2-3; CDR3: CASSSTQRGDGTDTQYF; DNA: TGTGCCAGCAGCTCGACGCAGCGGGGGGATGGCACAGATACGCAGTATTTT
size: -; V: TRBV5-1; D: -; J: TRBJ1-3; CDR3: CASSLATGPISGNTIYF; DNA: TGCGCCAGCAGCTTGGCGACAGGTCCCATCTCTGGAAACACCATATATTTT
size: -; V: TRBV7-9; D: TRBD1; J: TRBJ1-4; CDR3: CASSLLLGQGENEKLFF; DNA: TGTGCCAGCAGCTTACTGCTCGGACAGGGGGAAAATGAAAAACTGTTTTTT
size: once; V: TRBV10-1; D: TRBD2; J: TRBJ2-1; CDR3: CASSAGTSGRTGRNNEQFF; DNA: TGCGCCAGCAGTGCCGGGACTAGCGGGAGAACAGGGAGGAACAATGAGCAGTTCTTC
size: -; V: TRBV18; D: -; J: TRBJ2-1; CDR3: CASSPRDSLNEQFF; DNA: TGTGCCAGCTCACCCCGGGACTCCTTGAATGAGCAGTTCTTC
size: -; V: TRBV5-4; D: TRBD2; J: TRBJ2-3; CDR3: CASSPGLAGTDTQYF; DNA: TGTGCCAGCAGCCCGGGACTAGCGGGCACAGATACGCAGTATTTT
size: few; V: TRBV14; D: TRBD1; J: TRBJ1-6; CDR3: CASSSRPGQGGSPLHF; DNA: TGTGCCAGCAGCTCCCGACCGGGACAGGGAGGTTCACCCCTCCACTTT
size: -; V: TRBV3-1/TRBV3-2; D: -; J: TRBJ2-2; CDR3: CASSRGRRVGELFF; DNA: TGTGCCAGCAGCCGAGGACGCAGGGTAGGCGAGCTGTTTTTT
size: once; V: TRBV7-8; D: -; J: TRBJ2-1; CDR3: CASSLVSGETGDEQFF; DNA: TGTGCCAGCAGCTTAGTCTCAGGGGAGACAGGCGATGAGCAGTTCTTC
size: -; V: TRBV29-1; D: TRBD1; J: TRBJ2-5; CDR3: CSVEKGQGEETQYF; DNA: TGCAGCGTTGAAAAAGGTCAGGGGGAAGAGACCCAGTACTTC
size: -; V: TRBV7-8; D: -; J: TRBJ1-3; CDR3: CASSFEALGNTIYF; DNA: TGTGCCAGCAGCTTTGAAGCGTTAGGAAACACCATATATTTT
size: -; V: TRBV18; D: TRBD2; J: TRBJ2-7; CDR3: CASSPPTSVSYEQYF; DNA: TGTGCCAGCTCACCACCTACTAGCGTATCCTACGAGCAGTACTTC
size: -; V: TRBV5-6; D: -; J: TRBJ2-2; CDR3: CASSLRGQPGGELFF; DNA: TGTGCCAGCAGCTTGAGGGGACAACCCGGCGGGGAGCTGTTTTTT
size: -; V: TRBV3-1/TRBV3-2; D: TRBD2; J: TRBJ2-5; CDR3: CASSQEWEGNQETQYF; DNA: TGTGCCAGCAGCCAAGAGTGGGAGGGGAACCAAGAGACCCAGTACTTC
size: -; V: TRBV4-1; D: TRBD1; J: TRBJ1-4; CDR3: CASSQGRVDRGLATNEKLFF; DNA: TGCGCCAGCAGCCAAGGAAGGGTAGACAGGGGGCTGGCGACTAATGAAAAACTGTTTTTT
size: -; V: TRBV28; D: -; J: TRBJ1-2; CDR3: CASAIGAGVYGYTF; DNA: TGTGCCAGCGCGATTGGGGCAGGGGTTTATGGCTACACCTTC
size: -; V: TRBV19; D: -; J: TRBJ1-5; CDR3: CASSTGTRSNQPQHF; DNA: TGTGCCAGTAGTACCGGGACAAGGAGCAATCAGCCCCAGCATTTT
size: -; V: TRBV18; D: -; J: TRBJ2-2; CDR3: CASSPREIYLGELFF; DNA: TGTGCCAGCTCACCGAGGGAAATCTACCTCGGGGAGCTGTTTTTT
size: -; V: TRBV19; D: TRBD1; J: TRBJ2-3; CDR3: CASRGQGRDTQYF; DNA: TGTGCCAGCCGCGGACAGGGCCGGGATACGCAGTATTTT
size: once; V: TRBV2; D: -; J: TRBJ1-2; CDR3: CASNSGEGYTF; DNA: TGTGCCAGCAACTCCGGGGAAGGCTACACCTTC
size: -; V: TRBV3-1/TRBV3-2; D: -; J: TRBJ2-7; CDR3: CASSPGDEQYF; DNA: TGTGCCAGCAGCCCAGGGGATGAGCAGTACTTC
size: -; V: TRBV3-1/TRBV3-2; D: -; J: TRBJ2-3; CDR3: CASSPKISGRGGSDTQYF; DNA: TGTGCCAGCAGCCCAAAAATTTCCGGGCGGGGAGGATCAGATACGCAGTATTTT